This entry describes one T cell receptor beta chain. This sample was taken from a study of cytomegalovirus exposure and HLA in healthy donors. Clones were read by immunoSEQ multiplex PCR, and TCRdb kept only the in-frame ones, dropping some. This sample carries under 300,000 clones, 65% to 90% of them seen once, and the ten largest clones take less than 1.2%. The CDR3 runs to 13 residues. Germline V gene data show CDR1 as MNHEY and CDR2 as SMNVEV (reference sequence). The J segment lost 5 bases and the V segment lost 9 bases, leaving 9 bases of the junction unmatched. Sample: PBMCs. The TCR comes from a young woman in good health and CMV-seronegative. The V gene is TRBV27, the J gene TRBJ2-5; TRBD1 matches at 7 bases. The CDR3 reads CASWTGTRETQYF. The CDR3 DNA sequence: TGTGCCAGTTGGACAGGAACCCGGGAGACCCAGTACTTC.